This T cell receptor (beta chain) emerged from a study of CD8+ T cells in alopecia areata. Treatment reported: oral pan-JAK inhibitor, 5-10 mg twice daily. It was cDNA, reverse transcribed from extracted RNA, that served as the sequencing template. Libraries were prepared by immunoSEQ multiplex PCR; TCRdb keeps only in-frame clonotypes and omits some of them. The table lists roughly 99,000 clones, roughly 89% of them singletons, with over 20% in the top ten. Sequences were derived from CD8+ T cells sorted from blood, sampled at week 24, from a patient treated with tofacitinib. This clonotype was sampled from a human donor with alopecia areata.

The CDR3 nucleotides read TGTGCCAGCAGCCTAGCGGGGGCCTACGAGCAGTACTTC. It encodes CASSLAGAYEQYF. This chain links TRBV6-6 with TRBJ2-7; TRBD2 aligns across 10 bases. CDR3 length equals 13 residues. The V gene's germline CDR1 is MNHNY and CDR2 SVGAGI (reference sequence). V lost 6 bases, J lost 2 bases, and 1 base stayed unmatched.